The 25 T cell receptor beta chains in this list originate from one sample, sequenced in a study of cytomegalovirus exposure and HLA in healthy donors. The protocol was immunoSEQ multiplex PCR, while the TCRdb copy is restricted to in-frame clones and leaves out a portion. The table lists about 260,000 clones, about 90% of them singletons. Sequenced material: PBMCs. These receptors all come from a woman aged 25 to 45 in good health and CMV-seronegative.

V gene TRBV9 combines with J gene TRBJ1-2, with a tentative D call TRBD1 (5 bases). V dropped 0 bases and J dropped 8 bases, with 8 bases sitting between them. Germline values: CDR1 SGDLS, CDR2 YYNGEE. This CDR3 comprises 12 residues. In nucleotides, the CDR3 is TGTGCCAGCAGCGTAGTGGGGGGAGGCTACACCTTC. It codes for CASSVVGGGYTF. The variable domain in full, completed from reference TRBV9 and TRBJ1-2, reads DSGVTQTPKHLITATGQRVTLRCSPRSGDLSVYWYQQSLDQGLQFLIQYYNGEERAKGNILERFSAQQFPDLHSELNLSSLELGDSALYFCASSVVGGGYTFGSGTRLTVV.

This clone was detected only a few times. This sequence joins TRBV9 and TRBJ1-2; no firm D call. Trimming left V 0 bases short and J 4 bases short, with 7 bases between. Germline V gene data show CDR1 as SGDLS and CDR2 as YYNGEE. CDR3 length: 13 residues. CDR3 in amino acids: CASSVGPTYGYTF. The CDR3 coding sequence is TGTGCCAGCAGCGTAGGGCCCACCTATGGCTACACCTTC.

In DNA form, the CDR3 reads TGTGCCAGCTCACCAGAGTACAGTAACACTGAAGCTTTCTTT. The encoded protein is CASSPEYSNTEAFF. The genes are TRBV18 and TRBJ1-1, with D uncertain. In germline, CDR1 is KGHSH, CDR2 LQKENI. Trimming stripped 2 bases from V and 2 bases from J, with 9 bases between. The CDR3 runs to 14 residues.

The rearrangement uses TRBV29-1 and TRBJ2-2; D tentatively reads TRBD1 or TRBD2 (6 bases each). Germline V lookup: CDR1 SQVTM, CDR2 ANQGSEA. V gave up 8 bases and J gave up 5 bases, with 15 bases separating them. The CDR3 is 13 amino acids. DNA of the CDR3: TGCAGCACCCGGAGGGGGAGGACCGGGGAGCTGTTTTTT. As protein: CSTRRGRTGELFF.

This CDR3 reads CASSDRNTEAFF. CDR3 sequence (DNA): TGTGCCAGCAGTGATCGGAACACTGAAGCTTTCTTT. The J gene is TRBJ1-1, the V gene TRBV2; no firm D call. The V gene lost 3 bases and the J gene lost 1 base, with 3 bases spanning the gap. CDR3 length equals 12 residues. CDR1 and CDR2 from the germline V gene are SNHLY and FYNNEI.

The chain links TRBV6-1 to TRBJ2-3, with 7 bases aligning to TRBD1. Germline CDR1 and CDR2: MNHNS and SASEGT. This CDR3 contains 16 residues. The J segment lost 0 bases and the V segment lost 4 bases, leaving 7 bases of the junction unmatched. The CDR3 region has the DNA TGTGCCAGCAGTGGACAGGGCCAGAGTAGCACAGATACGCAGTATTTT. Residues: CASSGQGQSSTDTQYF.

Concerning this clone itself: The junction shows a germline mismatch at one end, possibly a read error. This chain connects TRBV7-8 to TRBJ2-1, with D uncertain. Germline CDR1 reads SGHVS; CDR2 reads FQNEAQ. This CDR3 is 13 amino acids long. The CDR3 region is CASSLDLEHDQIF. The CDR3 bases are TGTGCCAGCAGCTTAGACCTAGAGCATGACCAGATCTTC.

The chain recombines TRBV15 with TRBJ2-7; TRBD2 agrees at 10 bases. The junction had 5 bases not matched to a gene; V was cut back by 3 bases and J by 3 bases. Germline V gene data show CDR1 as LNHNV and CDR2 as YYDKDF (reference sequence). CDR3 length equals 15 residues. In DNA form, the CDR3 reads TGTGCCACCAGCAGTAGCGGGAGGTCGAACTACGAGCAGTACTTC. Residues: CATSSSGRSNYEQYF.

The V call is TRBV2, the J call TRBJ2-1; 9 bases are shared with TRBD2. This CDR3 contains 15 residues. J gave up 4 bases and V 4 bases, and 5 bases lay outside the gene matches. The germline V gene encodes CDR1 SNHLY and CDR2 FYNNEI. CDR3 nucleotides: TGTGCCAGCAGTGCACTAGCGGGTAGTTACAATGAGCAGTTCTTC. Amino acids: CASSALAGSYNEQFF.

The rearrangement joins TRBV13 to TRBJ2-7, with a weak D call TRBD2 (6 bases). The V gene lost 5 bases and the J gene lost 0 bases, with 17 bases spanning the gap. Germline V CDR1 and CDR2: PRHDT, FYEKMQ (reference sequence). This CDR3 region has 16 residues. The CDR3 loop reads CASSPGRGGPSYEQYF. As DNA, the CDR3 is TGTGCCAGCAGCCCCGGCCGGGGAGGACCCTCCTACGAGCAGTACTTC.

The rearrangement links TRBV25-1 to TRBJ1-2; D perhaps matches TRBD1 (6 bases). Germline V gene lookup returns CDR1 MGHDK and CDR2 SYGVNS. Trimming took off 6 bases at V and 4 bases at J, with 15 bases between the two ends. The CDR3 consists of 14 residues. The CDR3 region is CASSIETGLYGYTF. The CDR3 coding sequence is TGTGCCAGCAGCATAGAAACAGGGCTCTATGGCTACACCTTC.

The DNA of the CDR3 is TGTGCCAGCAGCTTATTAGATGAGCAGTTCTTC. Encoded protein: CASSLLDEQFF. This rearrangement joins TRBV7-3 to TRBJ2-1; D unresolved. There are 11 residues in the CDR3. CDR1 and CDR2 (germline): SGHTA, FQGTGA. Trimming took off 2 bases at V and 8 bases at J, with 4 bases between the two ends.

The rearrangement joins TRBV2 to TRBJ2-1; D gene unclear. Germline-derived CDR1 and CDR2 are SNHLY and FYNNEI. CDR3 length: 12 amino acids. V was pared by 3 bases and J by 4 bases, with 4 bases between. CDR3 in amino acids: CASSEVYNEQFF. In DNA form, the CDR3 reads TGTGCCAGCAGTGAGGTGTACAATGAGCAGTTCTTC.

On this clone: Within the sample, other DNA sequences also encode this same CDR3. The chain links TRBV4-3 to TRBJ2-7, with D uncertain. This CDR3 contains 13 residues. Per the germline V gene, CDR1 is LGHNA and CDR2 is YSLEER. V lost 0 bases to trimming and J lost 7 bases, with 10 bases between them. The CDR3 DNA reads TGCGCCAGCAGCCAAGATGTGGGTCGGGAGCAGTACTTC. Amino acid sequence: CASSQDVGREQYF.

The chain uses TRBV7-2 and TRBJ2-7; D may be TRBD1 or TRBD2 (6 bases each). Trimming removed 5 bases at V and 5 bases at J, with 13 bases between. The CDR3 consists of 13 residues. Germline CDR1 reads SGHTA; CDR2 reads FQGNSA. In nucleotides, the CDR3 is TGTGCCAGCAGCCCTCAGGGGAGGAACGAGCAGTACTTC. This encodes CASSPQGRNEQYF.

This clone was seen only once. V gene TRBV7-6 combines with J gene TRBJ2-2; TRBD2 matches at 9 bases. Per germline, CDR1 SGHVS and CDR2 FNYEAQ. Germline trimming cut 3 bases from V and 5 bases from J; bases unmatched to any gene: 4. The CDR3 is 15 residues long. The CDR3 coding sequence is TGTGCCAGCAGCTTGACTAGCGGAGAGACCGGGGAGCTGTTTTTT. Translation gives CASSLTSGETGELFF.

This chain links TRBV11-2 with TRBJ2-7; 9 bases are a match to TRBD1. The ends lost 5 bases at V and 13 bases at J; junction bases unmatched: 12. Germline V CDR1 and CDR2: SGHAT, FQNNGV. The CDR3 has 13 residues. The CDR3 coding sequence is TGTGCCAGCAGCCCAGACAGGGGGGGCTTCCTCTACTTC. Translating gives CASSPDRGGFLYF.

The CDR3 DNA follows: TGTGCCAGCAGTGAAACGCCCGCGACAGGGGGCTACAATGAGCAGTTCTTC. It yields the protein CASSETPATGGYNEQFF. The chain couples TRBV25-1 to TRBJ2-1; 9 bases match TRBD1. The CDR3 contains 17 residues. V was pared by 2 bases and J by 3 bases, with 8 bases of the junction left unmatched. Germline CDR1 and CDR2: MGHDK and SYGVNS. The variable domain in full, with the rest retrieved from reference TRBV25-1 and TRBJ2-1, is EADIYQTPRYLVIGTGKKITLECSQTMGHDKMYWYQQDPGMELHLIHYSYGVNSTEKGDLSSESTVSRIRTEHFPLTLESARPSHTSQYLCASSETPATGGYNEQFFGPGTRLTVL.

The rearrangement uses TRBV27 and TRBJ2-7; maybe TRBD2 (5 bases). Trimming removed 0 bases at V and 2 bases at J, with 14 bases between. Germline loops: CDR1 MNHEY, CDR2 SMNVEV (reference sequence). The CDR3 spans 16 residues. The chain's CDR3 is CASSLSEVRATYEQYF. Written as DNA, the CDR3 is TGTGCCAGCAGTTTATCGGAGGTGAGAGCTACCTACGAGCAGTACTTC.

V usage is TRBV5-1 and J usage is TRBJ2-7, with 8 positions matching TRBD1. The V gene's germline CDR1 is SGHRS and CDR2 YFSETQ. The length of the CDR3 is 14 residues. V dropped 5 bases and J dropped 0; count of bases not matched to a gene: 4. The CDR3 nucleotides read TGCGCCAGCAGAGGACAGGGTATCTCCTACGAGCAGTACTTC. Encoded protein: CASRGQGISYEQYF.

The chain employs TRBV19 and TRBJ1-5; TRBD1 might be the D (5 bases). This CDR3 region has 14 residues. V was trimmed by 3 bases and J by 6 bases, leaving 12 bases between them. Looked up from germline, CDR1 is LNHDA and CDR2 is SQIVND (reference sequence). Written as DNA, the CDR3 is TGTGCCAGTAGTATCATCAGGGATTTTCAGCCCCAGCATTTT. It codes for CASSIIRDFQPQHF.

The chain employs TRBV7-8 and TRBJ2-7; 7 bases agree with TRBD1. The CDR3 sequence is 15 residues long. The V segment lost 5 bases and the J segment 3 bases; nucleotides outside the gene matches: 10. The germline V gene has CDR1 SGHVS and CDR2 FQNEAQ. The CDR3 loop reads CASSTDRDANYEQYF. The CDR3 bases are TGTGCCAGCAGCACCGACAGGGACGCAAACTACGAGCAGTACTTC.

This sequence joins TRBV7-2 and TRBJ2-3; D is uncertain. Germline CDR1 and CDR2: SGHTA and FQGNSA. The ends were cut back, 5 bases at V and 5 bases at J, with 8 bases in the middle. This CDR3 region has 12 residues. The CDR3 DNA reads TGTGCCAGCAGCCAAAGAGGAGATACGCAGTATTTT. Amino acid sequence: CASSQRGDTQYF.

CDR3 protein: CASSQGGVGQFF. CDR3 DNA: TGCGCCAGCAGCCAAGGGGGCGTCGGGCAGTTCTTC. J is TRBJ2-1 and V is TRBV4-3, with TRBD1 as a possible D gene (5 bases). This CDR3 region has 12 residues. The germline V gene has CDR1 LGHNA and CDR2 YSLEER. V shed 1 base and J shed 12 bases, with 10 bases lying between them.

A single count supports this clone. V gene TRBV28 combines with J gene TRBJ2-6; no definite D call. V lost 4 bases and J 2 bases, leaving 6 bases between the germline ends. This CDR3 is built from 14 residues. Germline CDR1 MDHEN, CDR2 SYDVKM. Here the CDR3 DNA reads TGTGCCAGCAGTTATTCGGCTGGGGCCAACGTCCTGACTTTC. Translated, it gives CASSYSAGANVLTF.